The clone carrying this T cell receptor beta chain appeared many times. Its target is not known. The data are from a study of T cells in Graves' hyperthyroidism and ophthalmopathy. Study-wide points: Blood also contained most expanded thyroid clonotypes above 0.001.

Germline CDR1 SGHRS, CDR2 YFSETQ. The V gene lost 2 bases and the J gene lost 5 bases, with 10 bases spanning the gap. The CDR3 sequence is 13 residues long. Researchers amplified the TCR beta CDR3 regions from RNA transcripts. The TCR CDR3 was amplified in a first-round RT-PCR using the HTBI primer set. TCRdb passed the multiplex PCR reads through MiXCR, listing each CDR3 protein once. The sample lists 380,000 or so distinct CDR3 sequences, about 13% occurring once. This chain uses TRBV5-1 with TRBJ1-1, with a weak D call TRBD1 (5 bases). The receptor's source is a man aged 25 to 45 with Graves' hyperthyroidism that later progressed to Graves' ophthalmopathy. Sequencing was carried out using blood. CDR3 sequence (DNA): TGCGCCAGCAGCTTTGAGGGGCGGACTGAAGCTTTCTTT. Protein product: CASSFEGRTEAFF.